Listed below are T cell receptor beta chains from one sample, sequenced in a study of CD8+ T cells in alopecia areata. Sequencing used immunoSEQ multiplex PCR; TCRdb keeps in-frame clones, though not all of them. The sample has fewer than 250,000 clones; roughly three fifths are singletons. The sample in question was CD4+ T cells sorted from blood, obtained between weeks 47 and 50, from a patient treated with tofacitinib. The receptors were sampled from a human donor with alopecia areata. Each CDR3 is given with its conserved first and last residue. The D gene is left open where the match is weak. Not all rows give a size; the values are once, few, many and, for expanded clones, a class.

v_gene	j_gene	d_gene	abundance	CDR3nt	CDR3aa
TRBV18	TRBJ2-7	-	few	TGTGCCAGCTCACCAAGTGAGGGGTTCTACGAGCAGTACTTC	CASSPSEGFYEQYF
TRBV30	TRBJ1-1	-	-	TGTGCCTGGACCCCGCCCCACACTAACACTGAAGCTTTCTTT	CAWTPPHTNTEAFF
TRBV4-3	TRBJ1-4	TRBD1	few	TGCGCCAGCAGCCAAGACGGGACAGGGAATGAAAAACTGTTTTTT	CASSQDGTGNEKLFF
TRBV5-1	TRBJ1-6	-	-	TGCGCCAGCAGCGTGGGTAATTCACCCCTCCACTTT	CASSVGNSPLHF
TRBV28	TRBJ1-2	-	once	TGTGCCAGCAGTTCGCTCATCGCGGACCAATATAACTATGGCTACACCTTC	CASSSLIADQYNYGYTF
TRBV11-2	TRBJ2-3	TRBD2	-	TGTGCCAGCAGCCTAAACAGCGGGGGGGCCGGAGATACGCAGTATTTT	CASSLNSGGAGDTQYF
TRBV7-3	TRBJ2-7	-	few	TGTGCCAGCAGCCAGGGTGGGGGACCCTACGAGCAGTACTTC	CASSQGGGPYEQYF
TRBV10-3	TRBJ2-7	-	few	TGTGCCATCAGAATGACAGGGACTAATTCCTACGAGCAGTACTTC	CAIRMTGTNSYEQYF
TRBV18	TRBJ2-3	TRBD2	few	TGTGCCAGCTCAACAATAGCGGGGGCGCCGACAGATACGCAGTATTTT	CASSTIAGAPTDTQYF
TRBV5-1	TRBJ2-1	-	few	TGCGCCAGCAGCTACGAAACTAGGTCCAACAATGAGCAGTTCTTC	CASSYETRSNNEQFF
TRBV4-3	TRBJ1-5	TRBD1	few	TGCGCCAGCAGCCTTTCAGGGGGGAATCAGCCCCAGCATTTT	CASSLSGGNQPQHF
TRBV29-1	TRBJ1-2	-	-	TGCAGCCTCCGGGACTTGGAGTTCGGTGGCTACACCTTC	CSLRDLEFGGYTF
TRBV29-1	TRBJ1-2	TRBD1	-	TGCAGCGTTGAGCAAATCGGGACAGGCTATGGCTACACCTTC	CSVEQIGTGYGYTF
TRBV29-1	TRBJ1-1	TRBD1	-	TGCACCGCTCACAGGGGAAAGAACACTGAAGCTTTCTTT	CTAHRGKNTEAFF
TRBV28	TRBJ1-2	TRBD1	once	TGTGCCAGCAGTTTATCGGGACAGATTGGCTACACCTTC	CASSLSGQIGYTF
TRBV7-2	TRBJ2-7	-	-	TGTGCCAGCAGCTTATGGCAGGGAGGCTACGAGCAGTACTTC	CASSLWQGGYEQYF
TRBV5-1	TRBJ2-7	TRBD1	-	TGCGCCAGCAGCTTGGAGACAGGGGGCGTCTACGAGCAGTACTTC	CASSLETGGVYEQYF
TRBV2	TRBJ1-2	-	-	TGTGCCAGCAGTGAAGGGGCCCTGGGGGTCGGCTACACCTTC	CASSEGALGVGYTF
TRBV7-9	TRBJ1-6	-	-	TGTGCCAGCAGCTTAGCACAAGGATCACCCCTCCACTTT	CASSLAQGSPLHF
TRBV29-1	TRBJ2-1	-	-	TGCAGCGTTGACTTAGACTGGCCCGACAATGAGCAGTTCTTC	CSVDLDWPDNEQFF
TRBV6-5	TRBJ2-2	-	-	TGTGCCAGCACGGGGAGGGGGCGTGCCGGGGAGCTGTTTTTT	CASTGRGRAGELFF
TRBV2	TRBJ2-2	TRBD1	few	TGTGCCAGCAAGGGGGACAGGGCTTTCGGGGAGCTGTTTTTT	CASKGDRAFGELFF
TRBV6-5	TRBJ1-1	TRBD1	-	TGTGCCAGCAGTTACGGGGACAGGGGAGGGACTGAAGCTTTCTTT	CASSYGDRGGTEAFF
TRBV4-1	TRBJ2-7	-	once	TGCGCCAGCAGCCAAGGGTACTCGCCCGACTACGAGCAGTACTTC	CASSQGYSPDYEQYF
TRBV9	TRBJ1-1	TRBD1	-	TGTGCCAGCAGCCCCCGGGACAGGGCCGGGAACACTGAAGCTTTCTTT	CASSPRDRAGNTEAFF
TRBV29-1	TRBJ1-4	-	-	TGCAGCGTTCGACAGGTTGCTAATGAAAAACTGTTTTTT	CSVRQVANEKLFF
TRBV29-1	TRBJ2-7	-	-	TGCAGCGTTTCAAACAGGCTGGAGCCCTACGAGCAGTACTTC	CSVSNRLEPYEQYF
TRBV23-1	TRBJ2-5	-	few	TGCGCCAGCACCCCCAGGGTGAGAGAGACCCAGTACTTC	CASTPRVRETQYF
TRBV30	TRBJ1-1	-	-	TGTGCCCGGGAAGACCGTAGGGGTGAAGCTTTCTTT	CAREDRRGEAFF
TRBV5-1	TRBJ2-5	-	-	TGCGCCAGCAGCCCAGCTCTGACAGACCAAGAGACCCAGTACTTC	CASSPALTDQETQYF
TRBV30	TRBJ2-7	-	-	TGTGCCTGGAGTGCTTGGCAGGGAAGCGACGAGCAGTACTTC	CAWSAWQGSDEQYF
TRBV5-1	TRBJ1-1	TRBD1	-	TGCGCCAGCAGGGGACAGAAGAACACTGAAGCTTTCTTT	CASRGQKNTEAFF
TRBV29-1	TRBJ1-2	-	-	TGCAGCGTTGACTTCGGGGGAGGCTATGGCTACACCTTC	CSVDFGGGYGYTF
TRBV5-1	TRBJ1-2	-	-	TGCGCCAGCAGCTTGGCGGGGGACTATGGCTACACCTTC	CASSLAGDYGYTF
TRBV4-1	TRBJ2-7	-	-	TGCGCCAGCAGCCAAGATGGAGGGTACGAGCAGTACTTC	CASSQDGGYEQYF
TRBV11-2	TRBJ2-2	TRBD2	-	TGTGCCAGCAGCTTAGTTGCGGGGGTGAACACCGGGGAGCTGTTTTTT	CASSLVAGVNTGELFF